This TCR beta chain was recovered during a study of cytomegalovirus exposure and HLA in healthy donors. In its sample, this clone was seen once. The antigen is unknown. The sample holds other DNA sequences that translate to the same CDR3. CDR3 length: 12 amino acids. V was clipped by 4 bases and J by 7 bases, with 8 bases between them. The V gene's germline CDR1 is SEHNR and CDR2 FQNEAQ (reference sequence). Study observations and caveats: A missense variant in DCLRE1C was later tied to TCR beta V- and J-gene trimming. Indistinguishable V segments, including TRBV6-2 and TRBV6-3, were excluded. Across all donors, roughly uniform sequencing depth was an assumption of the presence/absence analyses.

With 60 Vbeta and 13 Jbeta primers, the PCR was carried out. This table comes from immunoSEQ multiplex PCR, and its TCRdb copy is limited to in-frame clones, with some not included. This sample has about 160,000 clones; roughly 80% occur once, and the top ten carry approximately 8%. Sequencing input: PBMCs. The chain has TRBV7-9 and TRBJ2-1, with D maybe TRBD2 (6 bases). The origin of this receptor is a male donor in good health and CMV-seropositive. As DNA, the CDR3 is TGTGCCAGCAGCTCAGGAGGGAATGAGCAGTTCTTC. Encoded protein: CASSSGGNEQFF.